This TCR beta chain was profiled in a study of CD8 T cells in Susac syndrome. Germline lookup yields CDR1 SGHDT and CDR2 YYEEEE. The length of the CDR3 is 15 residues. The V segment lost 4 bases and the J segment 3 bases; nucleotides outside the gene matches: 6. This clonotype is a singleton in its sample. With random hexamers, 0.5 to 1 ug RNA was reverse transcribed. TCRdb independently ran MiXCR on the immunoSEQ multiplex PCR reads; one entry per CDR3 protein. The table records under 150,000 distinct CDR3 sequences, over 90% of them present only once. The authors carried out high-throughput sequencing of TCR beta. They applied it to CD8+ and CD4+ T cells obtained from blood. Negative isolation was used for CD8+ and CD4+ T cells, and FACS enrichment was applied to TEMRA cells.

Sequenced sample: CD4+ T cells from PBMCs. The sequence came from a human donor with Susac syndrome. The rearrangement joins TRBV5-6 to TRBJ1-5; 8 bases are shared with TRBD1. The CDR3 DNA reads TGTGCCAGCAGCCAGGGACAGGCCCCCAATCAGCCCCAGCATTTT. It is translated as CASSQGQAPNQPQHF. Looking up the rest from reference TRBV5-6 and TRBJ1-5 gives the full variable domain: DAGVTQSPTHLIKTRGQQVTLRCSPKSGHDTVSWYQQALGQGPQFIFQYYEEEERQRGNFPDRFSGHQFPNYSSELNVNALLLGDSALYLCASSQGQAPNQPQHFGDGTRLSIL.